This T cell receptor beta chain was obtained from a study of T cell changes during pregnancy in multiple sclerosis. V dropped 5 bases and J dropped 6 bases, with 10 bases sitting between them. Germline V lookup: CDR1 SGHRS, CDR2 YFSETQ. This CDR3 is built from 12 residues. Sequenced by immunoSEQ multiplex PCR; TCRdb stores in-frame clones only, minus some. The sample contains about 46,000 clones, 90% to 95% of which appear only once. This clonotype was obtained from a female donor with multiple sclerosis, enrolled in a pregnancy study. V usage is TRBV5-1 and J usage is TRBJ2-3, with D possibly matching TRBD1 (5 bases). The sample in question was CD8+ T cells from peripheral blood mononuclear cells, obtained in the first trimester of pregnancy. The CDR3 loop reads CASRQTADTQYF. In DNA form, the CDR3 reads TGCGCCAGCAGGCAGACAGCGGATACGCAGTATTTT.